This entry describes one T cell receptor (beta chain). Clones were sequenced by immunoSEQ multiplex PCR, and TCRdb holds only the in-frame ones, with some missing. The table lists about 120,000 clones, around 94% of them singletons. CDR1 is MRHNA and CDR2 is SNTAGT in the germline V gene. The CDR3 covers 14 residues. J lost 11 bases, V lost 7 bases, and 14 bases had no gene match. This entry is derived from a study of siplizumab effects on memory and regulatory T cells. The sample consisted of non-Treg CD4+ T cells sorted from blood. The J gene is TRBJ1-1, the V gene TRBV6-4; TRBD1 agrees at 9 bases. The clonotype comes from a human donor in good health. The CDR3 sequence is CASKATGGGGRAFF. CDR3 in DNA: TGTGCCAGCAAAGCGACAGGGGGTGGAGGTCGGGCTTTCTTT.